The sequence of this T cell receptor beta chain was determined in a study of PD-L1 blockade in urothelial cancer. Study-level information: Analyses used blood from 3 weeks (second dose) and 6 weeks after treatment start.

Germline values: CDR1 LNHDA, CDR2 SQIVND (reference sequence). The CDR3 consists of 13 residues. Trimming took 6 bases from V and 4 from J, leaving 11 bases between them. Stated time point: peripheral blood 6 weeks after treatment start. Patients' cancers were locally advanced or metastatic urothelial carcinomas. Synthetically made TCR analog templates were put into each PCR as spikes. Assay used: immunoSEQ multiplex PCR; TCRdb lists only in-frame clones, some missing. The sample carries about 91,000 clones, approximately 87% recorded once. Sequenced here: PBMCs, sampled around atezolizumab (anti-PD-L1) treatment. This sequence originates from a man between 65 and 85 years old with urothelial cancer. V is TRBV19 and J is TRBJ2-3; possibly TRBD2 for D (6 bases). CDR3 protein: CASRIGGSDTQYF. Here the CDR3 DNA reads TGTGCCAGTAGGATCGGGGGTTCAGATACGCAGTATTTT. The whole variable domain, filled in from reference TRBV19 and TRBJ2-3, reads DGGITQSPKYLFRKEGQNVTLSCEQNLNHDAMYWYRQDPGQGLRLIYYSQIVNDFQKGDIAEGYSVSREKKESFPLTVTSAQKNPTAFYLCASRIGGSDTQYFGPGTRLTVL.